This T cell receptor (beta chain) was documented in a study of blood T cell repertoires in COVID-19. Study-wide background: The United States, Italy and Spain provided the acute and convalescent COVID-19 samples. PBMCs, B-cell-depleted T cells, or T cells provided the cDNA or gDNA that made up the material.

In the original analysis: Nucleated cell counts were estimated from reference gene primer amplification. Generated by immunoSEQ multiplex PCR, the TCRdb table keeps only in-frame clones and is missing some. Clone size and the V and J calls come from that table; the DNA yielded D and trimming. This table holds 100,000 or so clones, roughly 76% found once. CDR3 length: 16 residues. Trimming at V came to 2 bases and at J to 7 bases, leaving 11 bases not matched to a gene. Germline values: CDR1 SGHDT, CDR2 YYEEEE. V gene TRBV5-6 combines with J gene TRBJ1-2; 10 nucleotides line up with TRBD1. The specimen was peripheral blood. The clonotype was recovered from a woman in her seventies with acute or convalescent COVID-19. CDR3 nucleotide sequence: TGTGCCAGCAGCTTCGTGCCGGGACAGGGGACTTCTGGCTACACCTTC. Residues: CASSFVPGQGTSGYTF.